The next 27 T cell receptor beta chains were all read from a single sample in a study of shared clonotypes between healthy human individuals. Profiled with immunoSEQ multiplex PCR; TCRdb holds only in-frame clones, not every one. The sample includes roughly 2,000,000 clones, about 95% of them seen just once. The naive CD8 subset, CD45RO-negative cells positively selected for CCR7, excluded terminally differentiated effector memory CD45RA+ cells. Sequenced sample: naive CD8+ T cells sorted from blood. All receptors come from a man aged 18 to 29 in good health.

This chain connects TRBV10-2 to TRBJ2-1; D gene unclear. Per the germline V gene, CDR1 is WSHSY and CDR2 is SAAADI. Trimming shortened V by 2 bases and J by 4 bases, and 6 bases separated the two germline ends. There are 13 residues in the CDR3. The CDR3 DNA follows: TGCGCCAGCAGTGAGAGTCTATACAATGAGCAGTTCTTC. This translates into CASSESLYNEQFF.

The chain combines TRBV19 with TRBJ1-1; tentatively, D is TRBD1 (5 bases). This CDR3 is 13 amino acids long. Per germline, CDR1 LNHDA and CDR2 SQIVND (reference sequence). Trimming took off 7 bases at V and 6 bases at J, with 15 bases between the two ends. CDR3 protein: CASNSGRVSEAFF. The DNA of the CDR3 is TGTGCCAGTAATTCCGGCAGGGTTTCTGAAGCTTTCTTT. Variable domain in full (rest from reference TRBV19 and TRBJ1-1): DGGITQSPKYLFRKEGQNVTLSCEQNLNHDAMYWYRQDPGQGLRLIYYSQIVNDFQKGDIAEGYSVSREKKESFPLTVTSAQKNPTAFYLCASNSGRVSEAFFGQGTRLTVV.

The rearrangement uses TRBV20-1 and TRBJ1-2; D call uncertain. The CDR3 is 11 amino acids. Germline values: CDR1 DFQATT, CDR2 SNEGSKA (reference sequence). Trimming pared 7 bases from V and 5 bases from J, leaving 11 bases between. CDR3 sequence reads: CSEVNFYGYTF. CDR3 nucleotide sequence: TGCAGTGAGGTTAATTTTTATGGCTACACCTTC.

CDR3 coding DNA: TGTGCCAGCAGTTCGGGACAGAACTATGGCTACACCTTC. It specifies CASSSGQNYGYTF. The chain links TRBV6-6 to TRBJ1-2; TRBD1 matches at 7 bases. This CDR3 region has 13 residues. V lost 4 bases, J lost 2 bases, and 1 base stayed unmatched. CDR1 is MNHNY, CDR2 SVGAGI, per germline (reference sequence).

The chain links TRBV5-8 to TRBJ2-1; no firm D call. The length of the CDR3 is 12 residues. V dropped 2 bases and J dropped 3 bases, with 3 bases sitting between them. In germline, CDR1 is SGHTS, CDR2 YDEGEE. The CDR3 here is CASSFDYNEQFF. CDR3 DNA: TGTGCCAGCAGCTTTGACTACAATGAGCAGTTCTTC.

CDR3 nucleotides: TGTGCCAGCGAGGACCCCCTAGCGGGGGGGCCTATAGATACGCAGTATTTT. This gives the protein CASEDPLAGGPIDTQYF. The V and J genes are TRBV2 and TRBJ2-3; TRBD2 agrees at 12 bases. CDR1 is SNHLY, CDR2 FYNNEI, per germline. Trimming at V came to 8 bases and at J to 5 bases, leaving 14 bases not matched to a gene. This CDR3 is 17 amino acids long.

CDR3 in amino acids: CASSLDRGKEEAFF. CDR3 sequence (DNA): TGTGCCAGCAGCTTGGACAGGGGAAAAGAAGAAGCTTTCTTT. The chain recombines TRBV5-4 with TRBJ1-1, with 7 bases fitting TRBD1. The V gene's germline CDR1 is SGHNT and CDR2 YYREEE (reference sequence). The ends lost 0 bases at V and 8 bases at J; junction bases unmatched: 7. The CDR3 is made up of 14 amino acids.

V is TRBV5-1 and J is TRBJ2-5; the D is unclear. The J call may be mistaken, given a closer DNA end match to TRBJ2-7. Germline CDR1 is SGHRS and CDR2 is YFSETQ. CDR3 size: 15 residues. This chain's CDR3 is CASSLVGRYGYEQYF. The CDR3 DNA is TGCGCCAGCAGCTTAGTAGGCCGGTACGGCTACGAGCAGTACTTC.

The table lists this clone with a few counts. This chain links TRBV5-6 with TRBJ2-5; TRBD2 aligns across 9 bases. J gave up 5 bases and V 1 base, and 9 bases lay outside the gene matches. The CDR3 sequence is 16 residues long. The germline V gene encodes CDR1 SGHDT and CDR2 YYEEEE. The CDR3 spells CASSLSQRGEWETQYF. The CDR3 nucleotides read TGTGCCAGCAGCTTGTCCCAGCGGGGGGAGTGGGAGACCCAGTACTTC.

The CDR3 DNA reads TGTGCCAGCAGCTTGGTGCTAGCGGGAACCACAGATACGCAGTATTTT. It is translated as CASSLVLAGTTDTQYF. This chain joins TRBV5-5 and TRBJ2-3, with 9 nucleotides matching TRBD2. Germline loops: CDR1 SGHKS, CDR2 YYEKEE (reference sequence). This CDR3 comprises 16 residues. Losses at the gene ends were 0 bases for V and 2 bases for J; bases not matched to a gene: 4. The full variable domain, rest sourced from reference TRBV5-5 and TRBJ2-3, is DAGVTQSPTHLIKTRGQQVTLRCSPISGHKSVSWYQQVLGQGPQFIFQYYEKEERGRGNFPDRFSARQFPNYSSELNVNALLLGDSALYLCASSLVLAGTTDTQYFGPGTRLTVL.

The chain couples TRBV6-5 to TRBJ2-7; 7 bases line up with TRBD1. Trimming removed 8 bases from V and 3 bases from J; junction bases left unmatched: 7. Germline V gene sequence: CDR1 MNHEY, CDR2 SVGAGI. CDR3 size: 13 residues. The CDR3 loop is CASRRQGLYEQYF. DNA of the CDR3: TGTGCCAGCCGCAGACAGGGTCTCTACGAGCAGTACTTC.

This rearrangement joins TRBV5-8 to TRBJ2-7; TRBD1 agrees at 8 bases. The CDR3 consists of 14 residues. The V segment lost 3 bases and the J segment 3 bases; nucleotides outside the gene matches: 5. CDR1 is SGHTS and CDR2 is YDEGEE in the germline V gene. DNA of the CDR3: TGTGCCAGCAGCTCAGGGGGCTCTAACTACGAGCAGTACTTC. The encoded protein is CASSSGGSNYEQYF.

This chain connects TRBV4-3 to TRBJ1-1; TRBD1 aligns across 7 bases. V lost 1 base to trimming and J lost 0 bases; unmatched junction nucleotides: 2. The CDR3 extends over 15 amino acids. Germline CDR1 LGHNA, CDR2 YSLEER. CDR3 in DNA: TGCGCCAGCAGCCAAGTACAGGGGTTGAACACTGAAGCTTTCTTT. Its translation is CASSQVQGLNTEAFF.

On this clone itself: The same CDR3 is also encoded by other DNA sequences in this sample. V is TRBV9 and J is TRBJ2-7; no clear D. V was pared by 0 bases and J by 5 bases, with 6 bases between. This CDR3 spans 12 amino acids. Germline CDR1 reads SGDLS; CDR2 reads YYNGEE. The CDR3 is CASSVGGDEQYF. CDR3 nucleotide sequence: TGTGCCAGCAGCGTAGGTGGGGACGAGCAGTACTTC.

This rearrangement joins TRBV13 to TRBJ2-7, with D uncertain. The CDR3 is made up of 13 amino acids. Trimming took 6 bases from V and 0 from J, leaving 9 bases between them. Germline V CDR1 and CDR2: PRHDT, FYEKMQ (reference sequence). As DNA, the CDR3 is TGTGCCAGCAGTTACGAAAGCTCCTACGAGCAGTACTTC. It encodes CASSYESSYEQYF.

The rearrangement uses TRBV9 and TRBJ2-7; D is possibly TRBD1 or TRBD2 (6 bases each). Germline V CDR1 and CDR2: SGDLS, YYNGEE. CDR3 size: 13 residues. Between the trimmed V and J ends, which lost 3 bases and 6 bases, there was a span of 13 bases. The CDR3 DNA follows: TGTGCCAGCAGCGGCGACGGGGGCGTCGAGCAGTACTTC. Protein sequence: CASSGDGGVEQYF.

The chain joins TRBV25-1 to TRBJ2-5; D is possibly TRBD2 (5 bases). Deletions cut 2 bases from V and 3 bases from J, with 10 bases between. This CDR3 is 14 amino acids long. Germline lookup yields CDR1 MGHDK and CDR2 SYGVNS. Here the CDR3 reads CASSEDVGEETQYF. For the CDR3, the DNA is TGTGCCAGCAGTGAAGATGTGGGAGAAGAGACCCAGTACTTC.

The rearrangement joins TRBV7-6 to TRBJ1-5, with a weak D call TRBD1 (6 bases). The V and J ends lost 4 bases and 1 base respectively, with 11 bases between them. The CDR3 runs to 15 residues. CDR1 and CDR2 (germline): SGHVS, FNYEAQ. The CDR3 here is CASSWGPGSNQPQHF. CDR3 bases: TGTGCCAGCAGCTGGGGGCCTGGGAGCAATCAGCCCCAGCATTTT. Filled out from reference TRBV7-6 and TRBJ1-5, the complete variable domain reads GAGVSQSPRYKVTKRGQDVALRCDPISGHVSLYWYRQALGQGPEFLTYFNYEAQQDKSGLPNDRFSAERPEGSISTLTIQRTEQRDSAMYRCASSWGPGSNQPQHFGDGTRLSIL.

The rearrangement links TRBV6-4 to TRBJ1-2; no clear D gene. V dropped 2 bases and J dropped 4 bases, with 8 bases sitting between them. This CDR3 has 13 amino acids. Per germline, CDR1 MRHNA and CDR2 SNTAGT. In DNA form, the CDR3 reads TGTGCCAGCAGTGACGGGGTAGGCTATGGCTACACCTTC. Protein sequence: CASSDGVGYGYTF.

The chain is built from TRBV4-3 and TRBJ2-1; D call uncertain. CDR3 length equals 12 residues. Trimming removed 2 bases from V and 10 bases from J, with 9 bases in between. CDR1 and CDR2 from the germline V gene are LGHNA and YSLEER. The CDR3 spells CASSQIVTEQFF. DNA for the CDR3: TGCGCCAGCAGCCAAATTGTAACGGAGCAGTTCTTC.

V gene TRBV5-6 combines with J gene TRBJ1-1; D gene unclear. This CDR3 has 15 amino acids. CDR1 SGHDT and CDR2 YYEEEE come from the germline V gene. The ends were cut back, 0 bases at V and 0 bases at J, with 9 bases in the middle. The CDR3 loop reads CASSLVKGLNTEAFF. The DNA of the CDR3 is TGTGCCAGCAGCTTGGTGAAGGGTCTGAACACTGAAGCTTTCTTT.

Concerning this clone itself: Different DNA sequences within this sample yield the same CDR3. The V and J genes are TRBV9 and TRBJ2-2; possible D gene TRBD2, 6 bases. This CDR3 contains 16 residues. Germline-derived CDR1 and CDR2 are SGDLS and YYNGEE. Trimming removed 0 bases from V and 0 bases from J, with 9 bases in between. The CDR3 spells CASSVDGGTNTGELFF. CDR3 nucleotide sequence: TGTGCCAGCAGCGTAGACGGAGGGACGAACACCGGGGAGCTGTTTTTT. Variable domain in full (rest from reference TRBV9 and TRBJ2-2): DSGVTQTPKHLITATGQRVTLRCSPRSGDLSVYWYQQSLDQGLQFLIQYYNGEERAKGNILERFSAQQFPDLHSELNLSSLELGDSALYFCASSVDGGTNTGELFFGEGSRLTVL.

Notes on this clone: Other DNA sequences in this sample translate to the same CDR3. The rearrangement joins TRBV7-9 to TRBJ2-7; D is uncertain. The CDR3 is 11 amino acids. CDR1 is SEHNR, CDR2 FQNEAQ, per germline (reference sequence). Trimming took off 1 base at V and 6 bases at J, with 4 bases between the two ends. CDR3 sequence (DNA): TGTGCCAGCAGCTTAGGGACCGAGCAGTACTTC. Protein product: CASSLGTEQYF.

This clone was seen only once. J is TRBJ1-2 and V is TRBV5-1; 8 bases are a match to TRBD1. The CDR3 contains 15 residues. The V gene's germline CDR1 is SGHRS and CDR2 YFSETQ. The ends lost 0 bases at V and 4 bases at J; junction bases unmatched: 5. The CDR3 loop is CASSLAGTGSYGYTF. CDR3 DNA sequence: TGCGCCAGCAGCTTGGCCGGGACAGGTTCCTATGGCTACACCTTC.

In the case of this clone: Other DNA sequences from this sample encode an identical CDR3 as well. CDR3 bases: TGTGCCAGCAGCTTGGGACAGGGGGCCTACGAGCAGTACTTC. Encoded protein: CASSLGQGAYEQYF. The chain couples TRBV5-6 to TRBJ2-7; 9 nucleotides match TRBD1. The trim removed 0 bases at V and 2 bases at J, leaving 0 bases unmatched. Germline V gives CDR1 SGHDT, CDR2 YYEEEE. The CDR3 contains 14 residues.

J is TRBJ2-1 and V is TRBV4-1; D unclear. This CDR3 has 14 residues. V lost 2 bases, J lost 9 bases, and 14 bases lay in between. CDR1 and CDR2 (germline): MGHRA, YSYEKL. The CDR3 region is CASSQPGAASEQFF. DNA for the CDR3: TGCGCCAGCAGCCAACCGGGCGCGGCGAGTGAGCAGTTCTTC.

J is TRBJ2-1 and V is TRBV19; D unresolved. The CDR3 totals 13 residues. Germline CDR1 reads LNHDA; CDR2 reads SQIVND (reference sequence). V was shortened by 8 bases and J by 6 bases, with 14 bases between the two germline ends. This CDR3 reads CASGTGRINEQFF. CDR3 DNA: TGTGCCAGTGGAACTGGGCGAATCAATGAGCAGTTCTTC.